This TCR beta chain is from a study of blood T cell repertoires in COVID-19. Study summary: Nucleic acid was either cDNA or gDNA, and it came from T cells, B-cell-depleted T cells, or PBMCs.

The CDR3 contains 13 residues. V lost 5 bases and J 5 bases, leaving 12 bases between the germline ends. Germline V gene lookup returns CDR1 MNHEY and CDR2 SVGAGI. Original methodology: Amplification with reference gene primers provided the estimates of nucleated cell counts. TCRdb's table, derived via immunoSEQ multiplex PCR, lists solely in-frame clones and lacks some. The V and J calls and the clone size are those of that table, but D and trimming were determined from the DNA. The table includes about 180,000 clones, approximately 86% detected once. Residents of about two dozen US areas, aged roughly 18 to 90 years, made up the participants. Cohorts were assigned according to the clinical history that participants reported.

This TCR came from a man aged 55 to 70 who had recovered from COVID-19. The genes are TRBV6-5 and TRBJ2-5; TRBD2 might be the D (6 bases). The sequenced material came from PBMCs or T cells enriched from blood (not recorded which). The CDR3, as DNA: TGTGCCAGCAGTCTCAACCGGGGGGAGACCCAGTACTTC. Translated, it gives CASSLNRGETQYF.